This T cell receptor (beta chain) was identified in a study of shared clonotypes between healthy human individuals. The sorted-subset replicate PCRs were given about 210 ng DNA, which is approximately 30,000 T cell genomes. Repertoires were generated with immunoSEQ multiplex PCR, while TCRdb's copy carries only in-frame clones and drops some. Among roughly 2.5 million clones listed, more than 80% were seen once. This clone was picked up a small number of times. The CDR3 spans 16 residues. J lost 8 bases, V lost 4 bases, and 12 bases had no gene match. Germline V lookup: CDR1 SEHNR, CDR2 FQNEAQ (reference sequence).

Sequencing input: naive CD4+ T cells sorted from blood. Noted subset: CD45RA+ positively selected. This sequence originates from a man aged 18 to 29 in good health. The chain is built from TRBV7-9 and TRBJ1-4; 8 positions match TRBD1. The CDR3 nucleotides are TGTGCCAGCAGCTCCAATCAGAGGACAGGGAGAGAAAAACTGTTTTTT. Protein sequence: CASSSNQRTGREKLFF.